The text below deals with one T cell receptor (beta chain). This sample was included in a study of shared clonotypes between healthy human individuals. V lost 5 bases and J 2 bases, leaving 10 bases between the germline ends. The CDR3 totals 14 residues. CDR1 SGHAT and CDR2 FQNNGV come from the germline V gene. The data were produced by immunoSEQ multiplex PCR, yet TCRdb's version contains in-frame clones alone and is incomplete. The repertoire has 2 million to 2.5 million clones, roughly 95% of them found once; the top ten carry around 0.13%. J is TRBJ1-5 and V is TRBV11-2, with D unresolved. The sequence was collected from a man in his late teens or twenties in good health. The specimen sequenced was naive CD4+ T cells sorted from blood. Subset reported: CD45RA+ positively selected. In nucleotides, the CDR3 is TGTGCCAGCAGCGAAGCCGTGGGCAATCAGCCCCAGCATTTT. Amino acids: CASSEAVGNQPQHF.